The present entry profiles one TCR beta chain with its context. The target antigen is unknown. The data derive from a study of T-cell memory formation after mild COVID-19. General study findings and limits: Whether second-wave clones peaking at day 37 were SARS-CoV-2 specific went unconfirmed.

MiXCR, run by TCRdb on the 5' RACE reads, gives a single entry per CDR3 protein. Of about 340,000 distinct CDR3 sequences in the sample, around a sixth were seen once. The germline V and J ends were trimmed by 1 base and 5 bases, with 17 bases remaining between them. Looked up from germline, CDR1 is SEHNR and CDR2 is FQNEAQ (reference sequence). The CDR3 is made up of 16 amino acids. The clonotype comes from a man between 18 and 29 years old who had mild COVID-19 (a few samples of this study predate the infection). Cell type and time point are not known. The specimen was PBMCs or a T cell subset sorted from them (not recorded which). The chain couples TRBV7-9 to TRBJ1-2, with TRBD1 as a possible D gene (5 bases). In DNA, the CDR3 is TGTGCCAGCAGCTTAGTCGGTCCAGGGAGAGGGTATGGCTACACCTTC. This gives the protein CASSLVGPGRGYGYTF.